This record concerns one T cell receptor (beta chain) sequence. The antigen is unknown. The data were taken from a study of cytomegalovirus exposure and HLA in healthy donors. Turning to the study itself: Findings of an earlier analysis included about 100 million unique TCR beta sequences from 170 million or so T cells. Overall study findings and caveats: Association of a missense DCLRE1C variant with TCR beta V- and J-gene trimming was reported in a later analysis. A list of approximately 160 TCR beta chains associated with cytomegalovirus was given.

This CDR3 contains 15 residues. CDR1 is ENHRY, CDR2 SYGVKD, per germline. V lost 3 bases to trimming and J lost 1 base, with 11 bases between them. Healthy people donating bone marrow made up the donors. Vbeta (60) and Jbeta (13) primers were used in the PCR. Method: immunoSEQ multiplex PCR; TCRdb's copy keeps in-frame clones and lacks some. This sample carries over 150,000 clones, about 72% of them seen once, and the ten largest clones take 3.5% to 4.5%. The gene calls are TRBV10-3 and TRBJ2-3; possible D gene TRBD2, 5 bases. The source of this sequence is a man aged 30-40 years in good health and CMV-seropositive. Input material: PBMCs. The CDR3 DNA reads TGTGCCATCAGTGACCGAGGGCGCGGCACAGATACGCAGTATTTT. Its translation is CAISDRGRGTDTQYF.